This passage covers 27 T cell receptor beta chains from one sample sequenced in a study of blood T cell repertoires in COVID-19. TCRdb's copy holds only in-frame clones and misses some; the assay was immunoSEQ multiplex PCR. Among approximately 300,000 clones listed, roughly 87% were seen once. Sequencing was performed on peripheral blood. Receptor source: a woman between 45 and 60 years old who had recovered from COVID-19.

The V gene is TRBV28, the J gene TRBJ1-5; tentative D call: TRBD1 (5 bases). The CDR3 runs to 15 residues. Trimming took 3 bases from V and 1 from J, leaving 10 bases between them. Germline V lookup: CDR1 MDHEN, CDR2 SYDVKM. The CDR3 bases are TGTGCCAGCAGTTTTGGGGGGACCAGCAATCAGCCCCAGCATTTT. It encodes CASSFGGTSNQPQHF.

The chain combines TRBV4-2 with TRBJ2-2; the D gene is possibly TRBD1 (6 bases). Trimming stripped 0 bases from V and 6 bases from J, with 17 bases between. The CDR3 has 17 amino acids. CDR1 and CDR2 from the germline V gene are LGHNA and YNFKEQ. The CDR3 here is CASSQDLSRAGAGELFF. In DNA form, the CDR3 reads TGTGCCAGCAGCCAAGATTTATCCAGGGCAGGGGCCGGGGAGCTGTTTTTT.

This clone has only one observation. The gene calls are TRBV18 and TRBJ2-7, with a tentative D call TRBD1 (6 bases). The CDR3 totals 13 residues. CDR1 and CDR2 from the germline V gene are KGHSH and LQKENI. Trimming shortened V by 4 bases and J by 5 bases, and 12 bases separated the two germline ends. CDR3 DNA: TGTGCCAGCTCACTACAGGGAAGCCACGAGCAGTACTTC. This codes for CASSLQGSHEQYF.

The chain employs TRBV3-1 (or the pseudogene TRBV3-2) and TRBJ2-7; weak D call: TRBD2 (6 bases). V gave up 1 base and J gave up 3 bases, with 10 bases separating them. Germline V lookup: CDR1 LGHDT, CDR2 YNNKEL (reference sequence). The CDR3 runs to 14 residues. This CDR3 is CASSQAVGGYEQYF. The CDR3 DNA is TGTGCCAGCAGCCAAGCGGTCGGGGGCTACGAGCAGTACTTC.

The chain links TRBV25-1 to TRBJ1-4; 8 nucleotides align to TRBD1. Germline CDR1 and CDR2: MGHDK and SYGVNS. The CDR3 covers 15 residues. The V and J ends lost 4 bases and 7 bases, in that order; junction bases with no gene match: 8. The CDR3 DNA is TGTGCCAGCAGTGGGCATGGGACAGGCGCTGAAAAACTGTTTTTT. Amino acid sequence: CASSGHGTGAEKLFF.

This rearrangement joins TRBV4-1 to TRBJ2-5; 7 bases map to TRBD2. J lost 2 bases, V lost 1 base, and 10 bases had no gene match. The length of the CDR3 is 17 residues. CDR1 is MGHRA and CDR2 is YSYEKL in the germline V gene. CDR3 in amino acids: CASSQGRRLAGQETQYF. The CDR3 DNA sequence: TGCGCCAGCAGCCAAGGGAGACGACTAGCAGGTCAAGAGACCCAGTACTTC.

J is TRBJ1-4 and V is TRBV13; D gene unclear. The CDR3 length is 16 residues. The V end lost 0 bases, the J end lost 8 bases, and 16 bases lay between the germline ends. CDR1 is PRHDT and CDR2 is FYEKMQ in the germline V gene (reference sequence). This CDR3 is CASSLGWTETEEKLFF. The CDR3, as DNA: TGTGCCAGCAGCTTAGGTTGGACTGAGACGGAAGAAAAACTGTTTTTT.

The CDR3 DNA sequence: TGTGCCAGCAGTGTGGGAACTCTAGCGGGAGCTCAAGAGACCCAGTACTTC. Translated, it gives CASSVGTLAGAQETQYF. The chain employs TRBV28 and TRBJ2-5, with 10 bases matching TRBD2. This CDR3 is built from 17 residues. With V trimmed by 5 bases and J by 2 bases, 11 bases remained unmatched. Germline values: CDR1 MDHEN, CDR2 SYDVKM.

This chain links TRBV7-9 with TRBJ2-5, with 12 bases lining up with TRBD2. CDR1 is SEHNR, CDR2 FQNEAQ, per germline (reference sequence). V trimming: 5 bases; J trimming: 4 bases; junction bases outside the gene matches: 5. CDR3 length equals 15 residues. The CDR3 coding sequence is TGTGCCAGCAGCCCTAGCGGGGGGGTTGCAGAGACCCAGTACTTC. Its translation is CASSPSGGVAETQYF.

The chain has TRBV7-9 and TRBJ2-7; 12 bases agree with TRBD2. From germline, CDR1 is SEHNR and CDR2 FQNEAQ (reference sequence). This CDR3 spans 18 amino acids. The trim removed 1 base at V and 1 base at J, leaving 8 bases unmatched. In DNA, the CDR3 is TGTGCCAGCAGCTTAGGCGGACTAGCGGGAAGTAAATCCTACGAGCAGTACTTC. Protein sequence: CASSLGGLAGSKSYEQYF.

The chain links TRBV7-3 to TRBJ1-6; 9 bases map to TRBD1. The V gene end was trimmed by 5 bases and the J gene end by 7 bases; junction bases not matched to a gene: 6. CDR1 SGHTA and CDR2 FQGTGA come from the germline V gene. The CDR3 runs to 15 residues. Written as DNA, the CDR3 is TGTGCCAGCAGCAGGGACAGGGTGGAGAATTCACCCCTCCACTTT. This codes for CASSRDRVENSPLHF.

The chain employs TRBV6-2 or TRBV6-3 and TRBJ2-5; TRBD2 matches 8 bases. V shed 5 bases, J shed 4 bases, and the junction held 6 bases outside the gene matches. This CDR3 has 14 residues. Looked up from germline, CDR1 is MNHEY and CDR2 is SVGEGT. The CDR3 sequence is CASSTFGGGETQYF. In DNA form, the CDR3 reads TGTGCCAGCAGTACGTTCGGGGGGGGAGAGACCCAGTACTTC.

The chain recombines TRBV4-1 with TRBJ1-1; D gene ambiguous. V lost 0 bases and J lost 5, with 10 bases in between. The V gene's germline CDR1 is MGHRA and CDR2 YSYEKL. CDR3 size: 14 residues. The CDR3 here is CASSQDPVSTEAFF. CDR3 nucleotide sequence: TGCGCCAGCAGCCAAGATCCGGTATCAACTGAAGCTTTCTTT.

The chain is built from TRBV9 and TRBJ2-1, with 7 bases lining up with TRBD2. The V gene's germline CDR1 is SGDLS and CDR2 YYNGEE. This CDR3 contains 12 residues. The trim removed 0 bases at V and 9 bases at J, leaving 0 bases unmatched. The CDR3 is CASSVGEGEQFF. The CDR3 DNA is TGTGCCAGCAGCGTAGGGGAGGGTGAGCAGTTCTTC. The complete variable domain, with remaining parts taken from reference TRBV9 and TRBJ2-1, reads DSGVTQTPKHLITATGQRVTLRCSPRSGDLSVYWYQQSLDQGLQFLIQYYNGEERAKGNILERFSAQQFPDLHSELNLSSLELGDSALYFCASSVGEGEQFFGPGTRLTVL.

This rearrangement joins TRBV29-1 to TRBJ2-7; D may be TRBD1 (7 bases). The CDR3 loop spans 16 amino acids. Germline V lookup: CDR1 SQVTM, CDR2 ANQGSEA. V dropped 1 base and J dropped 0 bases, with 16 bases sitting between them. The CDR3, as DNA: TGCAGCGTTGAAGTCACAGGGGCCGGGAGCTCCTACGAGCAGTACTTC. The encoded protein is CSVEVTGAGSSYEQYF.

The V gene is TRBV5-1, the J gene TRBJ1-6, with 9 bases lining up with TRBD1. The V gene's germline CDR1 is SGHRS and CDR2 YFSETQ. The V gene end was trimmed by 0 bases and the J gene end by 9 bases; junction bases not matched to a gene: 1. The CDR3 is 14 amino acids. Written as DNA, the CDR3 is TGCGCCAGCAGCTTGGGACAGGGGGTTTCACCCCTCCACTTT. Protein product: CASSLGQGVSPLHF.

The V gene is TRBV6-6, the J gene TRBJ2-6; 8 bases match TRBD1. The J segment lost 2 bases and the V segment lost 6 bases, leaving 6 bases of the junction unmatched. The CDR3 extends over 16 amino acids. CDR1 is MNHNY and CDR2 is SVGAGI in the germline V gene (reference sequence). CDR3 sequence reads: CASRDRVQAGANVLTF. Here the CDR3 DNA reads TGTGCCAGCAGGGACAGGGTTCAGGCTGGGGCCAACGTCCTGACTTTC.

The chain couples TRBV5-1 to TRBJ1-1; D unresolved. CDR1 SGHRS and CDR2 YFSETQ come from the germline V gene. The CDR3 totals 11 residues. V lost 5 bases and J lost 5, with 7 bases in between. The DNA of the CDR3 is TGCGCCAGCAGGAAGAGTACTGAAGCTTTCTTT. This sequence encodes CASRKSTEAFF.

The CDR3 nucleotides are TGTGCCAGCAGCTTAATGGGCATCGGGACAGAGCTGTTTTTT. Translated, it gives CASSLMGIGTELFF. The chain is built from TRBV7-3 and TRBJ2-2, with TRBD1 as a possible D gene (6 bases). This CDR3 spans 14 amino acids. Germline CDR1 is SGHTA and CDR2 is FQGTGA. V was cut by 1 base and J by 11 bases, with 14 bases left in between. Looking up the rest from reference TRBV7-3 and TRBJ2-2 gives the full variable domain: GAGVSQTPSNKVTEKGKYVELRCDPISGHTALYWYRQSLGQGPEFLIYFQGTGAADDSGLPNDRFFAVRPEGSVSTLKIQRTERGDSAVYLCASSLMGIGTELFFGEGSRLTVL.

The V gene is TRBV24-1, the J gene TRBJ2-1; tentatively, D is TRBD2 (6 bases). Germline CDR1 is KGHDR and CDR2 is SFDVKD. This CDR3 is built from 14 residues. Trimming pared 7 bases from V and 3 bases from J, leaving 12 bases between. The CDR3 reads CATRGSGNYNEQFF. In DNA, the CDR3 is TGTGCCACCAGAGGTAGCGGCAACTACAATGAGCAGTTCTTC.

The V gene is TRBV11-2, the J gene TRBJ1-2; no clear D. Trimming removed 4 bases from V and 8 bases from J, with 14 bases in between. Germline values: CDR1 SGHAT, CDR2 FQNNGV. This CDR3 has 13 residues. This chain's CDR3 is CASSSRDSRGYTF. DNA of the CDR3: TGTGCCAGCAGCTCACGAGATTCGAGGGGCTACACCTTC.

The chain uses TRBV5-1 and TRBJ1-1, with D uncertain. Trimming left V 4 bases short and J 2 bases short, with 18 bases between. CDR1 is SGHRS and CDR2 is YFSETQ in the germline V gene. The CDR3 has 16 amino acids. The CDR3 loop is CASSPGGGEINTEAFF. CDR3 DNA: TGCGCCAGCAGCCCCGGAGGTGGGGAAATCAACACTGAAGCTTTCTTT.

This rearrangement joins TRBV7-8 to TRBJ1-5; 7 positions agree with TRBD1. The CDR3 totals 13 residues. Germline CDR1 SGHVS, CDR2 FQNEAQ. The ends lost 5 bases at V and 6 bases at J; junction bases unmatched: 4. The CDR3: CASSITGVQPQHF. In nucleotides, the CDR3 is TGTGCCAGCAGCATAACAGGGGTTCAGCCCCAGCATTTT. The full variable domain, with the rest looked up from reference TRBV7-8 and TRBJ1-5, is GAGVSQSPRYKVAKRGQDVALRCDPISGHVSLFWYQQALGQGPEFLTYFQNEAQLDKSGLPSDRFFAERPEGSVSTLKIQRTQQEDSAVYLCASSITGVQPQHFGDGTRLSIL.

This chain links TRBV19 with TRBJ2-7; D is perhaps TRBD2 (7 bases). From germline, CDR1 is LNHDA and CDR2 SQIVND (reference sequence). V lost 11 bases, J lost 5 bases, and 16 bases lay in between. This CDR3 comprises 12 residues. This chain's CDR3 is CASRGGLDEQYF. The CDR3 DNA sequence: TGTGCCTCGCGCGGGGGCTTAGACGAGCAGTACTTC.

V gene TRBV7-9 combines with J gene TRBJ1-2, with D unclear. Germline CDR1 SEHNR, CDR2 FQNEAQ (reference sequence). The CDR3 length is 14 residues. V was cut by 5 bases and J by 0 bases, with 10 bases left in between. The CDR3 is CASSLRTANYGYTF. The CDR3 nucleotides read TGTGCCAGCAGCCTCCGGACTGCTAACTATGGCTACACCTTC.

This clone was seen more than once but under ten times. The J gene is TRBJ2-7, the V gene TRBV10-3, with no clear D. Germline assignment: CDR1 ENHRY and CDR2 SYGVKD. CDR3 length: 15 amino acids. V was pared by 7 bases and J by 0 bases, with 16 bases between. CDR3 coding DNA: TGTGCCATCACTCCCGCCGGGTCCCGCTCCTACGAGCAGTACTTC. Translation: CAITPAGSRSYEQYF.

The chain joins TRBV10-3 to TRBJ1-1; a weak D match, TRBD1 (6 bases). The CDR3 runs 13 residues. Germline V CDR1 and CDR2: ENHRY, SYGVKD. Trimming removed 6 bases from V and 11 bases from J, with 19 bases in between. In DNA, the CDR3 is TGTGCCATCAGCGGAACCGGGACAAAGGAGGCTTTCTTT. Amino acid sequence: CAISGTGTKEAFF.